The sequence of this TCR beta chain was determined in a study of shared clonotypes between healthy human individuals (TCRdb year 2020). Study-wide context: Three men and a couple of women, aged 18 to 49 years, made up the cohort. For each donor, CD4 naive and CD4 memory were each given three plates, CD8 naive was given two plates, and CD8 memory was given one plate. To estimate repertoire size and how much clonotype sharing occurs between individuals, the study deeply sequenced the blood TCR repertoires of five healthy adults. Libraries were prepared and TCR repertoires were sequenced by different laboratories using diverse techniques, in order to increase sequencing depth and limit assay-specific biases. Each donor's leukapheresis produced roughly between roughly 0.85 and 9 billion PBMCs.

V lost 2 bases and J lost 7 bases; the stretch between them is 14 bases long. From its cysteine to its phenylalanine, the CDR3 spans 15 amino acids. Left in the record is the CDR3 DNA by itself, 45 bases read in frame from the first base. CDR1 KGHSH and CDR2 LQKENI were looked up in the germline V gene. In regard to this clone: The target of this receptor is not known. The sample holds no much larger clone one base away, and base qualities are not on file.

The donors were healthy, HIV-negative adults with no recently reported acute infections or vaccinations. All donors were Caucasian adults living in Nashville, Tennessee, USA. CD4+ T cells were enriched by magnetic negative selection; naive cells were then positively selected on CD45RA, and the negative fraction formed the memory subset. Blood was obtained by leukapheresis, after which PBMCs were separated by Ficoll-Histopaque density gradient centrifugation and cryopreserved in liquid nitrogen vapor phase. Analytical flow cytometry was used to check the purity and quantity of every magnetically sorted T cell population. Genomic DNA was isolated from each sorted fraction and quantified by UV absorbance on a Nanodrop 2000c. What the authors observed across the whole study: Even with the large sequencing depth, rarefaction of the sorted-subset datasets indicated that sequencing was incomplete. Compared with non-shared clonotypes, the clonotypes found in all four sorted-subset donors had higher generation probabilities. Only blood was sampled, and tissue TCR repertoires likely differ from those in blood. Because the study included only a small number of donors, the genetic and exposure-history diversity represented was limited. Based on pairwise subsampling, the degree of clonotype sharing among donors was expected to be affected by sequencing depth. When several donors were compared, the shared fraction of clonotypes was 5% to 6.5% for naive CD4, around 3.6% for naive CD8, more than 2% for memory CD4, and roughly 0.4% for memory CD8. Estimated clonotype richness was generally larger for naive than for memory subsets.

TCR CDR3 regions were amplified from genomic DNA by multiplex PCR using the deep immunoSEQ assay. Genomic DNA extracted from each cell subset was distributed evenly over all wells of several immunoSEQ 96-well plates, and each plate served as one replicate. For sorted subsets, each replicate PCR was loaded with 200 to 250 ng genomic DNA, equivalent to approximately 33,000 T cell genomes. Purified libraries were quantified with a Qubit 3.0 fluorometer, sized on a Bioanalyzer 2100, and re-quantified with the KAPA Library Quantification kit. Every immunoSEQ 96-well plate was sequenced on a dedicated single-read 150-cycle Illumina NextSeq 550 flow cell. On the authors' methods: Because only junctional sequences without quality scores were contained in the immunoSEQ output, filtering matching that applied to full-length reads could not be performed. Sequences were annotated with PyIR, a Python wrapper for IgBLAST v1.9, and V/J genes and CDR3 were assigned using IMGT germline references. Reads with weak V/J assignments (E-value above 1e-6), missing CDR3, stop codons, out-of-frame junctions, or ambiguous translated residues were removed. A V3J clonotype was defined by an identical inferred V gene, J gene, and CDR3 amino acid sequence. The percentage overlap between two repertoires was calculated by dividing the number of shared unique clonotypes by the size of the smaller repertoire. Repertoire richness was assessed with RTK rarefaction, the Chao1 estimator, and Recon v2.1 estimates of unobserved clonotypes. Generation probabilities for all TCRbeta clonotypes obtained by the gDNA method from a handful of donors were computed using OLGA. In its TCRdb copy, this immuneACCESS table keeps in-frame sequences only and misses some clones. Where compared with another copy, unresolved V genes explain less than half of these, and the others have no known cause. That table gives V, J and clone size, and the DNA gave D and trimming. The sample yields millions of clones; over 90% were counted once. About 0.37% of the sample is held by the ten biggest clonotypes.

The receptor comes from a man between 18 and 35 years old in good health. Some clones in this sample may be carry-over from other donors' samples. The rearranged chain carries TRBV18 and TRBJ2-2; a tentative D call is TRBD1 (5 bases match). Material for sequencing was naive CD4+ T cells from PBMCs. This specimen's cell subset or site label, per the study, means: CD45RA+ positively selected. The DNA sequence follows: TGTGCCAGCTCACCATCCAGGGTCTTTGGCGGGGAGCTGTTTTTT. It specifies CASSPSRVFGGELFF. Beyond the CDR3, the reference TRBV18 and TRBJ2-2 genes provide the residues; the full variable domain reads: NAGVMQNPRHLVRRRGQEARLRCSPMKGHSHVYWYRQLPEEGLKFMVYLQKENIIDESGMPKERFSAEFPKEGPSILRIQQVVRGDSAAYFCASSPSRVFGGELFFGEGSRLTVL.